Shown below are 9 T cell receptor beta chains from a single sample sequenced in a study of T-cell memory formation after mild COVID-19. A single record per CDR3 protein comes from TCRdb applying MiXCR to the 5' RACE reads. The sample has about 470,000 distinct CDR3 sequences; around a sixth are singletons. The sequencing sample was made of PBMCs or a T cell subset sorted from them (not recorded which). These receptors originate from an adult woman who had mild COVID-19 (a few samples of this study predate the infection). Cell type and time point are not known.

This chain joins TRBV10-2 and TRBJ2-1; TRBD2 matches 7 bases. Germline assignment: CDR1 WSHSY and CDR2 SAAADI. The junction had 15 bases not matched to a gene; V was cut back by 10 bases and J by 9 bases. The CDR3 totals 14 residues. In nucleotides, the CDR3 is TGCGCCACACAAACAGCGGGAAGGAAGGGTGAGCAGTTCTTC. It translates to CATQTAGRKGEQFF.

This clonotype was counted a few times. The chain recombines TRBV6-1 with TRBJ1-1, with 10 bases fitting TRBD1. The CDR3 runs 17 residues. Germline V CDR1 and CDR2: MNHNS, SASEGT. J lost 0 bases, V lost 2 bases, and 6 bases had no gene match. CDR3 DNA: TGTGCCAGCAGTGAAAGCACCGGGACAGGGGTGAACACTGAAGCTTTCTTT. Residues: CASSESTGTGVNTEAFF.

This clonotype showed up just a few times. The chain employs TRBV7-9 and TRBJ2-3; TRBD1 agrees at 11 bases. Looked up from germline, CDR1 is SEHNR and CDR2 is FQNEAQ (reference sequence). Trimming took 5 bases from V and 3 from J; bases not matched to a gene: 4. CDR3 size: 15 residues. CDR3 in DNA: TGTGCCAGCAGCCACGGACAGGGGGCGACAGATACGCAGTATTTT. Amino acid sequence: CASSHGQGATDTQYF.

The J gene is TRBJ2-3, the V gene TRBV11-3; 9 bases map to TRBD2. Germline values: CDR1 SGHNT, CDR2 YENEEA. The CDR3 length is 16 residues. J was trimmed by 8 bases and V by 5 bases; bases with no gene match: 14. The CDR3 loop reads CASSPLSSGVRSTQYF. For the CDR3, the DNA is TGTGCCAGCAGCCCCCTCTCTAGCGGGGTTCGGAGTACGCAGTATTTT.

This chain joins TRBV3-1 and TRBJ1-6; D unclear. The CDR3 consists of 17 residues. Looked up from germline, CDR1 is LGHDT and CDR2 is YNNKEL (reference sequence). The ends were cut back, 0 bases at V and 6 bases at J, with 15 bases in the middle. The CDR3 DNA reads as TGTGCCAGCAGCCAAGAGGGTAGCCCGCCCCCTAATTCACCCCTCCACTTT. Residues: CASSQEGSPPPNSPLHF.

This clonotype has a handful of counts. The chain is built from TRBV4-3 and TRBJ2-7; 8 nucleotides agree with TRBD2. CDR1 and CDR2 from the germline V gene are LGHNA and YSLEER. The CDR3 length is 15 residues. V gave up 4 bases and J gave up 5 bases; unmatched junction bases: 10. CDR3 in DNA: TGCGCCAGCAGCCTCAGTTGGGGACTAGTTGACGAGCAGTACTTC. Translation: CASSLSWGLVDEQYF.

In this sample, this clonotype turned up a few times. V gene TRBV7-6 combines with J gene TRBJ2-2; TRBD2 matches at 8 bases. There are 20 residues in the CDR3. CDR1 is SGHVS and CDR2 is FNYEAQ in the germline V gene. V shed 0 bases and J 3 bases; nucleotides not matched to a gene: 15. The CDR3 here is CASSLAPAGEMGRYTGELFF. The CDR3 DNA reads as TGTGCCAGCAGCTTAGCGCCAGCGGGAGAAATGGGGCGGTACACCGGGGAGCTGTTTTTT. Using reference TRBV7-6 and TRBJ2-2 for the parts outside the CDR3, the full variable domain is GAGVSQSPRYKVTKRGQDVALRCDPISGHVSLYWYRQALGQGPEFLTYFNYEAQQDKSGLPNDRFSAERPEGSISTLTIQRTEQRDSAMYRCASSLAPAGEMGRYTGELFFGEGSRLTVL.

This clonotype was counted a few times. V usage is TRBV15 and J usage is TRBJ2-7, with TRBD1 matching over 8 bases. Losses at the gene ends were 8 bases for V and 5 bases for J; bases not matched to a gene: 8. CDR3 size: 13 residues. Germline loops: CDR1 LNHNV, CDR2 YYDKDF (reference sequence). In DNA form, the CDR3 reads TGTGCCACCCGGGACAGGACGATGGACGAGCAGTACTTC. This sequence encodes CATRDRTMDEQYF. Full variable domain (rest looked up from reference TRBV15 and TRBJ2-7): DAMVIQNPRYQVTQFGKPVTLSCSQTLNHNVMYWYQQKSSQAPKLLFHYYDKDFNNEADTPDNFQSRRPNTSFCFLDIRSPGLGDTAMYLCATRDRTMDEQYFGPGTRLTVT.

This clonotype was seen a few times. V gene TRBV6-2 or TRBV6-3 combines with J gene TRBJ1-2; D remains unclear. Germline V CDR1 and CDR2: MNHEY, SVGEGT. This CDR3 comprises 13 residues. V was pared by 2 bases and J by 2 bases, with 6 bases between. The CDR3 loop is CASSYGENYGYTF. The DNA of the CDR3 is TGTGCCAGCAGTTACGGGGAAAACTATGGCTACACCTTC.